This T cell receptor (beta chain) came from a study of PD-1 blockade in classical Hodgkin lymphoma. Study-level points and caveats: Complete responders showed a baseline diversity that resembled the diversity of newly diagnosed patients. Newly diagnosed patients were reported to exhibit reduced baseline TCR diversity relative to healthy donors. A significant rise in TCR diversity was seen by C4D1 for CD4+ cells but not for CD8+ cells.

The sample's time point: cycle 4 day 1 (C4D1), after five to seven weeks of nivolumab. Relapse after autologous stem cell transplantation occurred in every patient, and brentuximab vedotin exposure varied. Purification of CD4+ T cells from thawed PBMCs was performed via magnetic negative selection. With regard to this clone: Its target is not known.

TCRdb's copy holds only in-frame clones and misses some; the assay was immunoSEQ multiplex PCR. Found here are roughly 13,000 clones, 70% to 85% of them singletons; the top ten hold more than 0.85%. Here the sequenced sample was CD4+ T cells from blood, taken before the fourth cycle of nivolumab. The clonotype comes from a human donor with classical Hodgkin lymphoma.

Here the CDR3 reads CASSLGGLAGGDTQYF. DNA of the CDR3: TGCGCCAGCAGCTTGGGAGGACTAGCGGGAGGGGATACGCAGTATTTT. The V and J genes are TRBV5-1 and TRBJ2-3; 15 nucleotides line up with TRBD2. CDR3 length equals 16 residues. The V gene's germline CDR1 is SGHRS and CDR2 YFSETQ. The trim removed 0 bases at V and 6 bases at J, leaving 2 bases unmatched.